Below, 20 T cell receptor beta chains from the same sample are listed, as sequenced in a study of blood T cell repertoires in COVID-19. Repertoires were generated with immunoSEQ multiplex PCR, while TCRdb's copy carries only in-frame clones and drops some. The sample has about 300,000 clones; just under 90% are singletons. Sequenced input: peripheral blood. These receptors all stem from a woman in her twenties or thirties with COVID-19, enrolled during active disease.

This chain connects TRBV9 to TRBJ1-5; 9 bases line up with TRBD1. The length of the CDR3 is 14 residues. J lost 7 bases, V lost 2 bases, and 4 bases had no gene match. Looked up from germline, CDR1 is SGDLS and CDR2 is YYNGEE. CDR3 DNA sequence: TGTGCCAGCAGCGTGGCGGACAGGGGCCAGCCCCAGCATTTT. This sequence encodes CASSVADRGQPQHF.

This clone was observed a single time. CDR3 protein: CASRPPGGIFDTEAFF. The CDR3 coding sequence is TGTGCCAGCAGGCCCCCCGGGGGGATATTTGACACTGAAGCTTTCTTT. The chain carries TRBV7-9 and TRBJ1-1; D possibly corresponds to TRBD1 (5 bases). In germline, CDR1 is SEHNR, CDR2 FQNEAQ (reference sequence). The CDR3 extends over 16 amino acids. The V end lost 6 bases, the J end lost 3 bases, and 20 bases lay between the germline ends.

CDR3 sequence: CASSESGGIAFF. The CDR3 nucleotides are TGTGCCAGCAGTGAATCGGGGGGCATTGCTTTCTTT. The genes are TRBV2 and TRBJ1-1; possible D gene TRBD1, 6 bases. The V end lost 2 bases, the J end lost 11 bases, and 12 bases lay between the germline ends. This CDR3 region has 12 residues. Germline CDR1 and CDR2: SNHLY and FYNNEI.

The rearrangement links TRBV18 to TRBJ1-1, with D unclear. Germline CDR1 reads KGHSH; CDR2 reads LQKENI. This CDR3 is 13 amino acids long. V lost 6 bases and J lost 8, with 16 bases in between. The CDR3 reads CASSVGPVMEAFF. CDR3 sequence (DNA): TGTGCCAGCTCGGTGGGCCCAGTCATGGAAGCTTTCTTT.

This clone is a singleton in its sample. This chain joins TRBV6-1 and TRBJ2-1; no firm D call. Deletions cut 1 base from V and 15 bases from J, with 16 bases between. CDR3 length equals 13 residues. Germline lookup yields CDR1 MNHNS and CDR2 SASEGT. The CDR3 DNA reads TGTGCCAGCAGTGAAGAGGTGCCCAACTGGGCGTTCTTC. It specifies CASSEEVPNWAFF.

The rearrangement joins TRBV30 to TRBJ2-7; possibly TRBD1 for D (6 bases). V lost 3 bases, J lost 0 bases, and 12 bases lay in between. There are 14 residues in the CDR3. The germline V gene has CDR1 GTSNPN and CDR2 SVGIG (reference sequence). DNA for the CDR3: TGTGCCTGGAGAGCAGGGGAAAGCTCCTACGAGCAGTACTTC. Amino acids: CAWRAGESSYEQYF.

DNA of the CDR3: TGTGCCAGCAGCTCACAGGGCGGCGGGGAGCTGTTTTTT. Encoded protein: CASSSQGGGELFF. The rearrangement links TRBV7-3 to TRBJ2-2, with D possibly matching TRBD1 (6 bases). The CDR3 has 13 amino acids. V was trimmed by 4 bases and J by 7 bases, leaving 10 bases between them. Germline V gene lookup returns CDR1 SGHTA and CDR2 FQGTGA.

V and J are TRBV7-9 and TRBJ2-1; 8 bases align to TRBD1. CDR3 length equals 17 residues. The V and J ends lost 3 bases and 5 bases, in that order; junction bases with no gene match: 12. CDR1 is SEHNR, CDR2 FQNEAQ, per germline (reference sequence). DNA of the CDR3: TGTGCCAGCAGCTTTTCGGCCCGGACAGGGCTACACAATGAGCAGTTCTTC. Translation: CASSFSARTGLHNEQFF.

CDR3 nucleotides: TGTGCCAGCAGCTTGGGGACAGGGTACAATGAGCAGTTCTTC. Its translation is CASSLGTGYNEQFF. The V and J genes are TRBV7-6 and TRBJ2-1, with 9 bases aligning to TRBD1. J lost 4 bases, V lost 3 bases, and 1 base had no gene match. This CDR3 is built from 14 residues. Germline V gene lookup returns CDR1 SGHVS and CDR2 FNYEAQ.

V and J are TRBV4-1 and TRBJ2-3; D call uncertain. The V end lost 0 bases, the J end lost 4 bases, and 8 bases lay between the germline ends. Germline-derived CDR1 and CDR2 are MGHRA and YSYEKL. CDR3 size: 14 residues. CDR3 region: CASSQDAVADTQYF. The CDR3 DNA is TGCGCCAGCAGCCAAGATGCGGTAGCAGATACGCAGTATTTT.

The gene calls are TRBV29-1 and TRBJ2-3, with TRBD1 matching 8 bases. The CDR3 has 13 amino acids. Trimming at V came to 5 bases and at J to 7 bases, leaving 8 bases not matched to a gene. Germline CDR1 SQVTM, CDR2 ANQGSEA. CDR3 coding DNA: TGCAGCGTTCTCGGACAGGGCACCCATACGCAGTATTTT. Amino acid sequence: CSVLGQGTHTQYF.

The CDR3 here is CASSFRGTNSYEQYF. CDR3 bases: TGTGCCAGCAGTTTCAGGGGTACAAACTCCTACGAGCAGTACTTC. This chain joins TRBV7-9 and TRBJ2-7; D may be TRBD1 (6 bases). Germline CDR1 reads SEHNR; CDR2 reads FQNEAQ (reference sequence). The CDR3 length is 15 residues. The V end lost 6 bases, the J end lost 0 bases, and 15 bases lay between the germline ends.

The genes are TRBV5-6 and TRBJ1-3, with a tentative D call TRBD1 (5 bases). Trimming stripped 2 bases from V and 2 bases from J, with 17 bases between. CDR3 length equals 17 residues. CDR1 is SGHDT, CDR2 YYEEEE, per germline. In DNA, the CDR3 is TGTGCCAGCAGCTTTTTTTCGGGGGTTCTGGCTGGAAACACCATATATTTT. Protein: CASSFFSGVLAGNTIYF.

This chain uses TRBV15 with TRBJ1-4; the D gene is possibly TRBD1 (5 bases). V lost 5 bases to trimming and J lost 0 bases, with 16 bases between them. The CDR3 is made up of 17 amino acids. The germline CDR1 and CDR2 sequences are LNHNV and YYDKDF (reference sequence). The CDR3 loop reads CATSPAGVAATNEKLFF. The CDR3 DNA is TGTGCCACCAGCCCAGCGGGGGTGGCGGCAACTAATGAAAAACTGTTTTTT.

The V call is TRBV6-2 or TRBV6-3, the J call TRBJ2-3; maybe TRBD2 (6 bases). Trimming took 3 bases from V and 3 from J, leaving 13 bases between them. Germline V CDR1 and CDR2: MNHEY, SVGEGT. CDR3 length: 15 residues. As DNA, the CDR3 is TGTGCCAGCAGTTATGACTTTAGCGGAACAGATACGCAGTATTTT. The encoded protein is CASSYDFSGTDTQYF.

A single count supports this clone. The chain uses TRBV21-1 and TRBJ1-2; TRBD1, the table's D call, lacks a check against the DNA. TRBV21-1 is an annotated pseudogene. This CDR3 region has 13 residues. CDR3 in DNA: TGTGCCATCATAGTACAGGGAATCTATGGCTACACCTTC. Amino acids: CAIIVQGIYGYTF.

The chain combines TRBV5-4 with TRBJ1-2, with no clear D. The CDR3 is 14 amino acids. Deletions cut 7 bases from V and 6 bases from J, with 19 bases between. Germline V gene sequence: CDR1 SGHNT, CDR2 YYREEE (reference sequence). The CDR3 DNA reads TGTGCCAGCTCCCCGCGGGGAGAGGGAGATGGCTACACCTTC. It codes for CASSPRGEGDGYTF.

The rearrangement links TRBV7-8 to TRBJ1-5; D gene ambiguous. The CDR3 is 12 residues long. V lost 4 bases and J 7 bases, leaving 8 bases between the germline ends. Germline values: CDR1 SGHVS, CDR2 FQNEAQ. CDR3 DNA: TGTGCCAGCAGCTCAACTAGCCAGCCCCAGCATTTT. This encodes CASSSTSQPQHF.

The CDR3 DNA reads TGTGCCAGCAGCTACGGGGGACAGGGAATAACGAACTATGGCTACACCTTC. Translating it yields CASSYGGQGITNYGYTF. The chain links TRBV5-4 to TRBJ1-2, with 9 bases lining up with TRBD1. Germline CDR1 reads SGHNT; CDR2 reads YYREEE (reference sequence). This CDR3 spans 17 amino acids. V shed 3 bases, J shed 2 bases, and the junction held 11 bases outside the gene matches.

The chain has TRBV4-1 and TRBJ1-5; D is ambiguous. This CDR3 comprises 14 residues. Deletions cut 1 base from V and 5 bases from J, with 9 bases between. Germline V gene data show CDR1 as MGHRA and CDR2 as YSYEKL. The CDR3 loop reads CASSQVLGDQPQHF. The CDR3 nucleotides read TGCGCCAGCAGCCAAGTTTTGGGAGATCAGCCCCAGCATTTT.